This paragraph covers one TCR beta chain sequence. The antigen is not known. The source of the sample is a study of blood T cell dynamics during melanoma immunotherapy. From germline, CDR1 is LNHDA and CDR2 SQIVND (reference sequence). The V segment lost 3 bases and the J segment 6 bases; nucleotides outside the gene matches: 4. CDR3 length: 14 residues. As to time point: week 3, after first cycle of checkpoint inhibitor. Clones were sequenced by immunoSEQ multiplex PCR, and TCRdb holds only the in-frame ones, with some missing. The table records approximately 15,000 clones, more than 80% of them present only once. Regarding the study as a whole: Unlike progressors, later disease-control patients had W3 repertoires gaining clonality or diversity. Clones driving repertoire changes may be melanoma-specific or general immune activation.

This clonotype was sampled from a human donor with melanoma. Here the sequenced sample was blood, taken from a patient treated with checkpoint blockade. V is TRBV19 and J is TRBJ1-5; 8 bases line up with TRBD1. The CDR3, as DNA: TGTGCCAGTAGTATTACAGGGGGAACTCAGCCCCAGCATTTT. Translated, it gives CASSITGGTQPQHF.